Listed below are T cell receptor beta chains from one sample, sequenced in a study of identical twins. TCRdb used MiXCR to reprocess the 5' RACE reads, holding one entry per CDR3 protein. This sample has about 190,000 distinct CDR3 sequences, with more than 15% found just once. The sample was also reused in another study, on T cells expressing NK-cell markers.

Sequenced: CD8+ T cells sorted from blood. These receptor sequences come from a woman aged 18-35 years in good health. The CDR3 runs from the conserved cysteine through the conserved F or W.

TRBV7-9,TRBJ2-6,CASSHYGALSANVLTF
TRBV6-5,TRBJ1-2,CASSGGHGYTF
TRBV5-1,TRBJ2-1,CASSEAGSPNEQFF
TRBV7-2,TRBJ2-5,CASSPTGTQGETQYF
TRBV7-8,TRBJ2-7,CASSSRLAGVSEQYF
TRBV27,TRBJ2-1,CASRELAGVRNEQFF
TRBV3-1,TRBJ1-5,CASSETGTEVNQPQHF
TRBV9,TRBJ2-1,CASNEEGANEQFF
TRBV5-5,TRBJ2-4,CASSFDRGNIQYF
TRBV9,TRBJ1-1,CASSPPRFTEAFF
TRBV27,TRBJ2-1,CASSLGGGPFGNNEQFF
TRBV12-3/TRBV12-4,TRBJ1-2,CASSDGILSAYTF
TRBV6-1,TRBJ2-1,CASSDYGNYNEQFF
TRBV3-1,TRBJ2-7,CASSHGTTGTYEQYF
TRBV3-1,TRBJ2-2,CASSPLGEVHTGELFF
TRBV3-1,TRBJ2-3,CASSQDGFPLTDTQYF
TRBV4-2,TRBJ2-1,CASSQGTRSGGPNEQFF
TRBV7-7,TRBJ2-3,CASSLAMASTDTQYF
TRBV7-3,TRBJ2-3,CAGSPGTSGGDTQYF
TRBV6-2/TRBV6-3,TRBJ2-2,CASQIANTGELFF
TRBV5-1,TRBJ2-3,CASSLSGANTDTQYF
TRBV5-1,TRBJ2-1,CASSWAGTGVDEQFF
TRBV6-5,TRBJ2-4,CASRGGKNIQYF
TRBV4-2,TRBJ2-1,CASSQDWSGRTYEQFF
TRBV3-1,TRBJ2-7,CASGLGDEQYF
TRBV4-1,TRBJ2-6,CASSQVDSGANVLTF
TRBV28,TRBJ1-6,CAARDNYNSPLHF
TRBV20-1,TRBJ2-7,CSARPTSIPSYEQYF
TRBV6-2/TRBV6-3,TRBJ2-5,CASSYFSGRKETQYF
TRBV27,TRBJ1-6,CASRLNLNSPLHF
TRBV20-1,TRBJ2-1,CSARDSSTLNEQFF
TRBV19,TRBJ2-7,CASSMGRYYEQYF
TRBV20-1,TRBJ2-1,CSAPRGDEQFF
TRBV15,TRBJ2-7,CATSDRTGSFYEQYF
TRBV6-1,TRBJ2-2,CASNLLEDLNTGELFF
TRBV9,TRBJ2-5,CASSVGDETQYF
TRBV19,TRBJ1-6,CASSIGGNSPLHF
TRBV12-3/TRBV12-4,TRBJ2-1,CASSSQVNEQFF
TRBV6-2/TRBV6-3,TRBJ2-7,CASSHGQSYEQYF
TRBV9,TRBJ2-5,CASSRANAQETQYF
TRBV27,TRBJ2-7,CASSPHRLAKTYEQYF